Listed below are T cell receptor beta chains from one sample, sequenced in a study of cytomegalovirus exposure and HLA in healthy donors. The protocol was immunoSEQ multiplex PCR, while the TCRdb copy is restricted to in-frame clones and leaves out a portion. The repertoire includes some 130,000 clones, about 70% of them detected once, and around 3% sits in the top ten. Material for sequencing was PBMCs. All receptors come from a middle-aged man in good health and CMV-seronegative. Each CDR3 is given with its conserved first and last residue. A D gene is named only where the DNA matches it firmly. Some rows mark clone size as missing; the rest say once, few, many or name a class of expanded clone.

>NA|TRBJ1-1|TRBV5-1|NA
TGCGCCAGCAGCTTTACGACAGAAACTGAAGCTTTCTTT
CASSFTTETEAFF
>NA|TRBJ2-5|TRBV5-1|NA
TGCGCCAGCAGCCTACAAAACAGGGTTGAGGAGACCCAGTACTTC
CASSLQNRVEETQYF
>NA|TRBJ2-5|TRBV2|TRBD2
TGTGCCAGCAGTGAAGGGGGACTAGCGGGGGGGCGGGGGGAGACCCAGTACTTC
CASSEGGLAGGRGETQYF
>NA|TRBJ1-3|TRBV5-1|NA
TGCGCCAGCAGCTCCACCGGGGCTGGAAACACCATATATTTT
CASSSTGAGNTIYF
>NA|TRBJ2-2|TRBV5-6|TRBD2
TGTGCCAGCAGCTTGGCCCCGGGGGGGGCAGGCACCGGGGAGCTGTTTTTT
CASSLAPGGAGTGELFF
>few|TRBJ2-3|TRBV9|NA
TGTGCCAGCACGGGACTGGGTAGCACAGATACGCAGTATTTT
CASTGLGSTDTQYF
>NA|TRBJ2-7|TRBV12-5|NA
TGTGCTAGTGGTTTGGATGTTCACTACGAGCAGTACTTC
CASGLDVHYEQYF
>NA|TRBJ2-2|TRBV9|TRBD2
TGTGCCAGCAGCGTAGGTAGCGGGAGTACCACCGGGGAGCTGTTTTTT
CASSVGSGSTTGELFF
>NA|TRBJ2-2|TRBV18|TRBD2
TGTGCCAGCTCACCTTTTGGACTAGCGGGAGTAAACACCGGGGAGCTGTTTTTT
CASSPFGLAGVNTGELFF
>NA|TRBJ1-2|TRBV11-3|NA
TGTGCCAGCAGCTTAGAAGGACACCTCTATGGCTACACCTTC
CASSLEGHLYGYTF
>NA|TRBJ2-7|TRBV5-6|TRBD2
TGTGCCAGCAGCCCGCTTAGCGGGGTGCTCTACGAGCAGTACTTC
CASSPLSGVLYEQYF
>NA|TRBJ2-1|TRBV13|TRBD2
TGTGCCAGCAGCTTACTAGCGGGGGCCCACTTACGACATGAGCAGTTCTTC
CASSLLAGAHLRHEQFF